The clone carrying this T cell receptor beta chain came up a few times. No antigen is known for it. Library preparation for TCR beta used quantitative 5'-RACE with molecular barcodes. TCRdb called the 5' RACE reads again in MiXCR, with one record for every CDR3 protein. The sample contains over 450,000 distinct CDR3 sequences, roughly 12% of which appear only once. The data stem from a study of CD8 T cells in ankylosing spondylitis. Regarding the study as a whole: In ankylosing spondylitis patients, matched synovial fluid reportedly showed significant enrichment of disease-linked clones. Made up of eight highly homologous variants, a TCR beta motif appeared characteristic of ankylosing spondylitis blood.

Germline V gene lookup returns CDR1 LGHNA and CDR2 YNFKEQ. Deletions cut 0 bases from V and 4 bases from J, with 18 bases between. CDR3 length: 18 residues. This chain uses TRBV4-2 with TRBJ1-4; D unclear. This receptor was identified in a male donor with ankylosing spondylitis. Sequenced: blood, either unsorted or a sorted T cell fraction (not recorded which). The CDR3 spells CASSQDRSRFTNNEKLFF. CDR3 DNA: TGTGCCAGCAGCCAAGATCGTTCGCGGTTCACAAATAATGAAAAACTGTTTTTT.